The sequence of this T cell receptor beta chain was determined in a study of T cells in Graves' hyperthyroidism and ophthalmopathy. Researchers amplified the TCR beta CDR3 regions from RNA transcripts. HTBI primers drove first-round RT-PCR of the TCR CDR3. TCRdb reprocessed the multiplex PCR reads via MiXCR and lists one record per CDR3 protein. The sample carries hundreds of thousands of distinct CDR3 sequences, about 16% recorded once. In this sample, this clonotype turned up many times. The TCR was taken from a woman under 40 with Graves' hyperthyroidism. Sequencing was performed on blood.

The CDR3 DNA is TGTGCCAGCAGTTTACCCACCACAGCCTACGAGCAGTACTTC. It yields the protein CASSLPTTAYEQYF. The chain joins TRBV28 to TRBJ2-7; D is uncertain. Germline V gives CDR1 MDHEN, CDR2 SYDVKM. V lost 2 bases and J lost 2, with 10 bases in between. The CDR3 is made up of 14 amino acids. The entire variable domain, with the rest obtained from reference TRBV28 and TRBJ2-7, is as follows: DVKVTQSSRYLVKRTGEKVFLECVQDMDHENMFWYRQDPGLGLRLIYFSYDVKMKEKGDIPEGYSVSREKKERFSLILESASTNQTSMYLCASSLPTTAYEQYFGPGTRLTVT.